This T cell receptor (beta chain) was identified during a study of T-cell memory formation after mild COVID-19. Study-wide results and limits: Pre-infection memory showed some responding clones, and this suggested that cross-reactive memory joined. For second-wave clones that peaked at day 37, SARS-CoV-2 specificity went unverified.

This CDR3 contains 12 residues. CDR1 and CDR2 from the germline V gene are LNHDA and SQIVND (reference sequence). The V end lost 8 bases, the J end lost 5 bases, and 10 bases lay between the germline ends. TCR alpha and TCR beta cDNA libraries with sample barcodes and UMIs came from 5'RACE using constant-segment primers. A single record per CDR3 protein comes from TCRdb applying MiXCR to the 5' RACE reads. The data show around 500,000 distinct CDR3 sequences, roughly 20% seen once. To note about this clonotype: The antigen is undetermined.

The gene calls are TRBV19 and TRBJ1-5; D possibly corresponds to TRBD1 (5 bases). The receptor's source is an adult woman who had mild COVID-19 (a few samples of this study predate the infection). Cell type and time point are not known. Sequenced input: PBMCs or a T cell subset sorted from them (not recorded which). The CDR3 region has the DNA TGTGCCAGTCGGCGGGGGGATCAGCCCCAGCATTTT. Its protein is CASRRGDQPQHF.